This TCR beta chain is from a study of CD8 T cells in ankylosing spondylitis. The study's findings and limits: Typical of ankylosing spondylitis blood, it appeared, was a TCR beta motif of eight highly homologous variants. Enrichment of disease-linked clones was reportedly significant in matched ankylosing spondylitis synovial fluid. Earlier authors reported some of these motif variants in reactive arthritis synovial fluid and blood.

Germline assignment: CDR1 SGHRS and CDR2 YFSETQ. There are 12 residues in the CDR3. Concerning this clonotype: Its matching antigen is unknown. One end of the junction varies from germline; a read error may be responsible.

Quantitative 5'-RACE with molecular barcodes was used to make the TCR beta libraries. One entry per CDR3 protein, called by TCRdb with MiXCR from the 5' RACE reads. Of around 300,000 distinct CDR3 sequences listed, under 14% were seen once; the top ten hold 8% to 9.5%. This chain joins TRBV5-1 and TRBJ1-3; possibly TRBD1 for D (5 bases). This clonotype was sampled from a female donor with ankylosing spondylitis or in good health (not recorded which). The sample taken for sequencing was blood, either unsorted or a sorted T cell fraction (not recorded which). CDR3 nucleotides: TGCGCCAGCAGCAGAGGAGGGGAAATCATATCTTTT. Protein sequence: CASSRGGEIISF.